The 21 T cell receptor beta chains below were found in one sample sequenced in a study of blood T cell repertoires in COVID-19. Data came from immunoSEQ multiplex PCR; TCRdb stores just in-frame clones and leaves some out. The sample has roughly 250,000 clones; approximately 91% are singletons. What was sequenced was peripheral blood. The source of these receptors is a person aged 18 to 30 with COVID-19, enrolled during active disease.

The chain links TRBV4-1 to TRBJ1-2; D perhaps matches TRBD1 (5 bases). The germline V and J ends were trimmed by 0 bases and 3 bases, with 11 bases remaining between them. The germline V gene encodes CDR1 MGHRA and CDR2 YSYEKL. The CDR3 is 15 amino acids. CDR3 DNA sequence: TGCGCCAGCAGCCAAGACAGGGTTTCGGACTATGGCTACACCTTC. This gives the protein CASSQDRVSDYGYTF.

The chain employs TRBV19 and TRBJ1-5; 7 bases are a match to TRBD1. V lost 1 base and J lost 4; bases outside the gene matches: 4. The CDR3 spans 15 residues. Germline V lookup: CDR1 LNHDA, CDR2 SQIVND (reference sequence). The CDR3 sequence is CASSIGTGSNQPQHF. DNA for the CDR3: TGTGCCAGTAGTATAGGGACAGGTTCAAATCAGCCCCAGCATTTT.

This clone was found a few times. The chain has TRBV4-1 and TRBJ2-1; TRBD1 aligns across 7 bases. The CDR3 totals 14 residues. Unmatched junction bases numbered 7, after V lost 3 bases and J lost 8 bases. The germline V gene has CDR1 MGHRA and CDR2 YSYEKL. The CDR3 bases are TGCGCCAGCAGCCACAACACAGGGGCCGATGAGCAGTTCTTC. This sequence encodes CASSHNTGADEQFF.

The V and J genes are TRBV24-1 and TRBJ2-1, with D maybe TRBD2 (6 bases). CDR1 and CDR2 (germline): KGHDR, SFDVKD. Between the trimmed V and J ends, which lost 0 bases and 3 bases, there was a span of 8 bases. This CDR3 is 15 amino acids long. The CDR3: CATSDLGTDYNEQFF. CDR3 coding DNA: TGTGCCACCAGTGATTTGGGGACTGACTACAATGAGCAGTTCTTC.

V is TRBV5-1 and J is TRBJ2-1; 7 bases are shared with TRBD2. The germline V gene encodes CDR1 SGHRS and CDR2 YFSETQ. The CDR3 spans 15 residues. J lost 6 bases, V lost 0 bases, and 6 bases had no gene match. This chain's CDR3 is CASSLGGLAGNEQFF. CDR3 DNA sequence: TGCGCCAGCAGCTTGGGGGGCTTAGCGGGCAATGAGCAGTTCTTC.

The rearrangement joins TRBV6-1 to TRBJ1-6, with D unresolved. The ends were cut back, 1 base at V and 9 bases at J, with 16 bases in the middle. The germline V gene has CDR1 MNHNS and CDR2 SASEGT. The CDR3 runs 16 residues. CDR3: CASSEGRRVDRSPLHF. Here the CDR3 DNA reads TGTGCCAGCAGTGAAGGTCGTCGAGTAGATCGTTCACCCCTCCACTTT.

The chain joins TRBV28 to TRBJ2-5, with TRBD1 as a possible D gene (6 bases). The CDR3 spans 14 residues. The germline V and J ends were trimmed by 7 bases and 5 bases, with 17 bases remaining between them. Germline CDR1 reads MDHEN; CDR2 reads SYDVKM. CDR3: CASKQGLRWETQYF. The DNA of the CDR3 is TGTGCCAGCAAGCAGGGGTTGCGGTGGGAGACCCAGTACTTC.

The chain recombines TRBV5-6 with TRBJ2-1; 13 bases fit TRBD2. CDR1 is SGHDT, CDR2 YYEEEE, per germline. CDR3 length: 16 amino acids. Germline trimming cut 4 bases from V and 13 bases from J; bases unmatched to any gene: 14. In DNA form, the CDR3 reads TGTGCCAGCAGCCCCGATTACTCCGGACTAGCGGGGGAACAGTTCTTC. It encodes CASSPDYSGLAGEQFF.

The rearrangement links TRBV15 to TRBJ2-7, with D perhaps TRBD1 (6 bases). Trimming pared 5 bases from V and 2 bases from J, leaving 13 bases between. The germline gives CDR1 LNHNV, CDR2 YYDKDF (reference sequence). The CDR3 loop spans 14 amino acids. The CDR3 DNA sequence: TGTGCCACCAGCGGCCGGGACAAACCCTACGAGCAGTACTTC. Translation: CATSGRDKPYEQYF. The full variable domain, completed using reference TRBV15 and TRBJ2-7, is DAMVIQNPRYQVTQFGKPVTLSCSQTLNHNVMYWYQQKSSQAPKLLFHYYDKDFNNEADTPDNFQSRRPNTSFCFLDIRSPGLGDTAMYLCATSGRDKPYEQYFGPGTRLTVT.

V is TRBV5-4 and J is TRBJ2-1; D is ambiguous. This CDR3 spans 17 amino acids. V was shortened by 4 bases and J by 0 bases, with 17 bases between the two germline ends. Germline CDR1 and CDR2: SGHNT and YYREEE (reference sequence). In DNA form, the CDR3 reads TGTGCCAGCAGCCCCCTTCGAGACTTTAGCTCCTACAATGAGCAGTTCTTC. It is translated as CASSPLRDFSSYNEQFF.

V usage is TRBV6-5 and J usage is TRBJ1-2; TRBD1 matches 9 bases. CDR1 and CDR2 from the germline V gene are MNHEY and SVGAGI. There are 13 residues in the CDR3. Trimming cost V 2 bases and J 7 bases; bases outside gene matches: 2. CDR3 nucleotides: TGTGCCAGCAGTTACACAGGGGGCGGTGGCTACACCTTC. Translation: CASSYTGGGGYTF.

The genes are TRBV6-2 or TRBV6-3 and TRBJ2-1, with 8 bases that match TRBD2. V was pared by 6 bases and J by 2 bases, with 12 bases of the junction left unmatched. CDR3 size: 17 residues. The germline CDR1 and CDR2 sequences are MNHEY and SVGEGT. CDR3 protein: CASSAIGGATAYNEQFF. The CDR3 coding sequence is TGTGCCAGCAGCGCTATCGGGGGGGCAACGGCCTACAATGAGCAGTTCTTC.

The genes are TRBV4-3 and TRBJ2-6; 10 nucleotides align to TRBD1. Germline loops: CDR1 LGHNA, CDR2 YSLEER. Trimming at V came to 3 bases and at J to 4 bases, leaving 3 bases not matched to a gene. The CDR3 totals 16 residues. The CDR3 nucleotides are TGCGCCAGCAGCCAGGGGACAGGGGTAGGGGCCAACGTCCTGACTTTC. This sequence encodes CASSQGTGVGANVLTF.

This sequence joins TRBV2 and TRBJ1-1, with D perhaps TRBD1 (6 bases). The germline V gene has CDR1 SNHLY and CDR2 FYNNEI. V lost 5 bases and J lost 6, with 22 bases in between. The CDR3 sequence is 16 residues long. The CDR3 nucleotides are TGTGCCAGCAGTCAAGGACAGTCGATCCTGACCCCTGAAGCTTTCTTT. Amino acid sequence: CASSQGQSILTPEAFF.

V usage is TRBV3-1 (or the pseudogene TRBV3-2) and J usage is TRBJ2-5; 7 bases are shared with TRBD1. The CDR3 spans 13 residues. Trimming at V came to 3 bases and at J to 4 bases, leaving 2 bases not matched to a gene. CDR1 is LGHDT and CDR2 is YNNKEL in the germline V gene (reference sequence). CDR3 amino acids: CASSQTGIETQYF. The CDR3 coding sequence is TGTGCCAGCAGCCAGACAGGGATAGAGACCCAGTACTTC.

The rearrangement joins TRBV15 to TRBJ1-1, with a tentative D call TRBD1 (5 bases). Between the trimmed V and J ends, which lost 1 base and 5 bases, there was a span of 17 bases. Germline V CDR1 and CDR2: LNHNV, YYDKDF (reference sequence). CDR3 length: 16 residues. The CDR3 loop reads CATSRAYGQRGTEAFF. Written as DNA, the CDR3 is TGTGCCACCAGCAGAGCATATGGGCAGCGGGGGACTGAAGCTTTCTTT.

This clone has only one observation. The gene calls are TRBV11-2 and TRBJ2-1; perhaps TRBD2 as D (5 bases). Trimming removed 1 base at V and 10 bases at J, with 11 bases between. The CDR3 runs to 13 residues. Germline lookup yields CDR1 SGHAT and CDR2 FQNNGV. CDR3 sequence reads: CASSLVVGGEQFF. DNA of the CDR3: TGTGCCAGCAGCTTAGTGGTTGGCGGGGAGCAGTTCTTC.

The V call is TRBV2, the J call TRBJ1-4; D not resolved. Deletions cut 4 bases from V and 8 bases from J, with 8 bases between. Germline CDR1 reads SNHLY; CDR2 reads FYNNEI. This CDR3 contains 12 residues. This CDR3 is CASSAPGEKLFF. Written as DNA, the CDR3 is TGTGCCAGCAGTGCCCCGGGGGAAAAACTGTTTTTT. Full variable domain (outside the CDR3, taken from reference TRBV2 and TRBJ1-4): EPEVTQTPSHQVTQMGQEVILRCVPISNHLYFYWYRQILGQKVEFLVSFYNNEISEKSEIFDDQFSVERPDGSNFTLKIRSTKLEDSAMYFCASSAPGEKLFFGSGTQLSVL.

This clone has only one observation. The V and J genes are TRBV6-5 and TRBJ2-1; 9 positions agree with TRBD2. After removal of 9 bases from V and 4 bases from J, the junction contained 7 bases not matched to a gene. The CDR3 runs to 14 residues. CDR1 is MNHEY and CDR2 is SVGAGI in the germline V gene. This CDR3 is CARDSGRQYNEQFF. The CDR3 DNA follows: TGTGCCAGAGACAGCGGGAGGCAATACAATGAGCAGTTCTTC.

The chain is built from TRBV5-6 and TRBJ2-2; D perhaps matches TRBD1 (5 bases). Trimming took 1 base from V and 4 from J, leaving 8 bases between them. There are 14 residues in the CDR3. The germline V gene encodes CDR1 SGHDT and CDR2 YYEEEE. The DNA for the CDR3 is TGTGCCAGCAGCTTGCCTCAGGGCACCGGGGAGCTGTTTTTT. It yields the protein CASSLPQGTGELFF.

The genes are TRBV6-2 or TRBV6-3 and TRBJ1-5; 7 bases match TRBD1. The V gene's germline CDR1 is MNHEY and CDR2 SVGEGT. The CDR3 contains 15 residues. Trimming at V came to 2 bases and at J to 2 bases, leaving 3 bases not matched to a gene. DNA for the CDR3: TGTGCCAGCAGTTACCAGGGGGTGGGCAATCAGCCCCAGCATTTT. This codes for CASSYQGVGNQPQHF.